A selection of T cell receptor beta chains follows, all from one sample in a study of cytomegalovirus exposure and HLA in healthy donors. The repertoire was sequenced with immunoSEQ multiplex PCR; TCRdb's copy has only in-frame clones and lacks some. The sample yields about 82,000 clones, around 68% seen once. Material: PBMCs. Source of these receptors: a man aged 30 to 45 in good health and CMV-seropositive. CDR3s include the opening cysteine and the closing phenylalanine or tryptophan. The D gene is left open where the match is weak. The size entry is marked missing in some rows and otherwise reads once, few, many or a size class.

>14|TRBJ1-5|NA|TRBV7-9|TRBD1
CASSPQGGSLAQHF
TGTGCCAGCAGCCCACAGGGGGGAAGTTTGGCCCAGCATTTT
>13|TRBJ2-1|NA|TRBV7-3|NA
CASSLMTDNEQFF
TGTGCCAGCAGCTTAATGACAGACAATGAGCAGTTCTTC
>17|TRBJ2-5|NA|TRBV4-3|NA
CASSQTGTPRSYAAQYF
TGCGCCAGCAGCCAAACCGGGACACCCCGTTCTTATGCGGCCCAGTACTTC
>13|TRBJ2-7|NA|TRBV18|TRBD1
CASSPDRAYEQYF
TGTGCCAGCTCTCCGGACAGGGCCTACGAGCAGTACTTC
>15|TRBJ1-3|few|TRBV5-4|NA
CASSLGDTSGNTIYF
TGTGCCAGCAGCTTGGGGGACACTTCTGGAAACACCATATATTTT
>13|TRBJ2-2|NA|TRBV5-1|NA
CASRHSPTGELFF
TGCGCCAGCAGACACAGTCCCACCGGGGAGCTGTTTTTT
>17|TRBJ2-2|NA|TRBV28|TRBD2
CASSSLAGVEGTGELFF
TGTGCCAGCAGTTCACTAGCGGGAGTGGAGGGCACCGGGGAGCTGTTTTTT
>16|TRBJ1-1|NA|TRBV19|NA
CASSMGEAGQNTEAFF
TGTGCCAGTAGTATGGGGGAGGCGGGCCAGAACACTGAAGCTTTCTTT
>12|TRBJ1-2|NA|TRBV29-1|NA
CSVPGPTSGYPF
TGCAGCGTCCCCGGGCCAACTAGTGGCTACCCCTTC
>15|TRBJ2-5|once|TRBV11-1|TRBD2
CASSPQLAGGETQYF
TGTGCCAGCAGCCCCCAGCTAGCGGGAGGAGAGACCCAGTACTTC
>14|TRBJ1-1|NA|TRBV5-1|TRBD1
CASSSIPDRVEAFF
TGCGCCAGCAGCTCGATTCCTGACAGGGTTGAAGCTTTCTTT
>11|TRBJ2-1|NA|TRBV19|NA
CASSSYNEQFF
TGTGCCAGTAGTTCGTACAATGAGCAGTTCTTC
>16|TRBJ2-1|NA|TRBV28|TRBD1
CASSGQGDPLYNEQFF
TGTGCCAGCAGTGGACAGGGGGACCCTCTGTACAATGAGCAGTTCTTC
>14|TRBJ1-3|NA|TRBV6-1|TRBD1
CASKGAPAGNTIYF
TGTGCCAGCAAGGGGGCCCCCGCTGGAAACACCATATATTTT
>16|TRBJ1-3|few|TRBV5-1|NA
CASSVDGGNSGNTIYF
TGCGCCAGCAGCGTGGACGGGGGGAACTCTGGAAACACCATATATTTT
>16|TRBJ1-1|NA|TRBV2|NA
CASSGAGLGMNTEAFF
TGTGCCAGCAGTGGGGCGGGGTTGGGGATGAACACTGAAGCTTTCTTT
>13|TRBJ1-1|NA|TRBV28|NA
CASSLGWGDEAFF
TGTGCCAGCAGTTTAGGATGGGGGGATGAAGCTTTCTTT
>15|TRBJ1-1|few|TRBV9|NA
CASSPQGQGSTEAFF
TGTGCCAGCAGCCCCCAGGGGCAGGGGAGCACTGAAGCTTTCTTT
>13|TRBJ1-2|NA|TRBV5-8|NA
CASSGTGSYGYTF
TGTGCCAGCAGCGGAACAGGGTCCTATGGCTACACCTTC
>14|TRBJ2-6|NA|TRBV4-1|NA
CASSQVLEANVLTF
TGCGCCAGCAGCCAAGTACTCGAGGCCAACGTCCTGACTTTC
>16|TRBJ2-1|NA|TRBV13|TRBD1
CASSGTGARVYNEQFF
TGTGCCAGCAGCGGAACAGGGGCCCGGGTCTACAATGAGCAGTTCTTC
>15|TRBJ1-5|NA|TRBV28|TRBD1
CASSSRQGVTQPQHF
TGTGCCAGCAGTTCTCGACAGGGTGTTACTCAGCCCCAGCATTTT
>15|TRBJ2-2|NA|TRBV11-3|NA
CASSPSGRNTGELFF
TGTGCCAGCAGTCCCAGCGGGCGCAACACCGGGGAGCTGTTTTTT
>14|TRBJ1-2|NA|TRBV7-9|NA
CASSLATGNYGYTF
TGTGCCAGCAGCTTAGCTACAGGGAACTATGGCTACACCTTC
>12|TRBJ1-1|NA|TRBV10-3|NA
CAITTGNTEAFF
TGTGCCATCACGACAGGGAACACTGAAGCTTTCTTT
>14|TRBJ2-7|NA|TRBV7-2|NA
CASSWGGRTYEQYF
TGTGCCAGCAGCTGGGGGGGGCGCACGTACGAGCAGTACTTC
>14|TRBJ2-2|NA|TRBV7-3|NA
CASSLNSANGELFF
TGTGCCAGCAGCTTAAACTCTGCTAACGGGGAGCTGTTTTTT
>15|TRBJ1-1|NA|TRBV25-1|NA
CASTPQGEGDTEAFF
TGTGCCAGCACCCCACAGGGAGAAGGGGATACTGAAGCTTTCTTT
>14|TRBJ1-6|once|TRBV6-1|TRBD1
CASSADRVGSPLHF
TGTGCCAGCAGTGCCGACAGGGTGGGTTCACCCCTCCACTTT
>17|TRBJ2-1|NA|TRBV4-1|TRBD1
CASSRNPGDRGYNEQFF
TGCGCCAGCAGCCGCAACCCCGGGGACAGGGGCTACAATGAGCAGTTCTTC
>14|TRBJ1-6|NA|TRBV10-3|NA
CAISVDGQGSPLHF
TGTGCCATCAGTGTGGACGGGCAGGGATCACCCCTCCACTTT
>14|TRBJ1-1|few|TRBV5-1|NA
CASSLPSGYYEAFF
TGTGCCAGCAGCTTACCATCAGGGTACTATGAAGCTTTCTTT
>15|TRBJ2-4|NA|TRBV19|TRBD2
CASSVGASGAYIQYF
TGTGCCAGTAGTGTCGGGGCTAGCGGGGCCTACATTCAGTACTTC
>15|TRBJ2-3|NA|TRBV7-6|NA
CASRKLSGSTDTQYF
TGTGCCAGCAGAAAACTCAGCGGGAGCACAGATACGCAGTATTTT
>13|TRBJ2-1|NA|TRBV10-3|NA
CAISGRGGNEQFF
TGTGCCATCAGTGGAAGGGGCGGCAATGAGCAGTTCTTC
>14|TRBJ2-7|NA|TRBV6-1|NA
CASSAALQGREQYF
TGTGCCAGCAGTGCGGCCTTACAGGGCAGGGAGCAGTACTTC
>13|TRBJ1-2|once|TRBV30|NA
CAWSVLVGDGYTF
TGTGCCTGGAGTGTACTAGTTGGGGATGGCTACACCTTC
>15|TRBJ2-1|few|TRBV25-1|TRBD1
CASSEYARQGNEQFF
TGTGCCAGCAGTGAATATGCGCGACAGGGGAATGAGCAGTTCTTC
>16|TRBJ2-1|NA|TRBV18|NA
CASSSSKEGAGDEQFF
TGTGCCAGCTCATCGTCGAAGGAGGGGGCCGGGGATGAGCAGTTCTTC